Listed here are 26 T cell receptor beta chains from one sample, sequenced in a study of blood T cell repertoires in COVID-19. Profiling relied on immunoSEQ multiplex PCR, and the TCRdb table lists in-frame clones only, not all of them. The sample lists around 190,000 clones, about 88% occurring once. Sequenced sample: peripheral blood. Source of these receptors: a man between 18 and 35 years old who had recovered from COVID-19.

This sequence joins TRBV6-5 and TRBJ2-3; TRBD2 agrees at 11 bases. The CDR3 covers 14 residues. In germline, CDR1 is MNHEY, CDR2 SVGAGI. With 6 bases clipped from V and 8 bases from J, the junction kept 7 bases outside the gene matches. CDR3 in DNA: TGTGCCAGCAGCCCCGGGACTAGCGGAGGTACGCAGTATTTT. Residues: CASSPGTSGGTQYF.

The chain employs TRBV20-1 and TRBJ1-1; TRBD1 agrees at 7 bases. Trimming took 5 bases from V and 7 from J; bases not matched to a gene: 4. The CDR3 spans 11 residues. Germline V gene data show CDR1 as DFQATT and CDR2 as SNEGSKA (reference sequence). CDR3 in amino acids: CSAVDRVEAFF. CDR3 nucleotide sequence: TGCAGTGCTGTCGACAGGGTTGAAGCTTTCTTT.

The gene calls are TRBV7-2 and TRBJ2-2, with TRBD1 matching 11 bases. J gave up 1 base and V 2 bases, and 3 bases lay outside the gene matches. This CDR3 is built from 17 residues. Germline-derived CDR1 and CDR2 are SGHTA and FQGNSA. CDR3 loop: CASSLFGTGGNTGELFF. CDR3 DNA: TGTGCCAGCAGCTTATTCGGGACAGGGGGGAACACCGGGGAGCTGTTTTTT.

J is TRBJ2-1 and V is TRBV19; possibly TRBD2 for D (6 bases). The V gene's germline CDR1 is LNHDA and CDR2 SQIVND (reference sequence). The CDR3 extends over 15 amino acids. V was shortened by 6 bases and J by 12 bases, with 24 bases between the two germline ends. The CDR3 DNA is TGTGCCAGTAGCCCCGCAGCGGGCCCACCGAGGGTGCAGTTCTTC. It translates to CASSPAAGPPRVQFF.

The chain is built from TRBV30 and TRBJ1-1, with D hard to call. The V and J ends lost 1 base and 10 bases respectively, with 10 bases between them. The CDR3 loop spans 11 amino acids. Germline V gene sequence: CDR1 GTSNPN, CDR2 SVGIG (reference sequence). CDR3 DNA sequence: TGTGCCTGGAGTGCCCAGGTTGCAGCTTTCTTT. It yields the protein CAWSAQVAAFF.

The genes are TRBV7-2 and TRBJ2-1, with D unresolved. Germline values: CDR1 SGHTA, CDR2 FQGNSA. Deletions cut 2 bases from V and 6 bases from J, with 8 bases between. The CDR3 runs 13 residues. CDR3: CASSLFPSNEQFF. CDR3 DNA: TGTGCCAGCAGCTTATTCCCCTCCAATGAGCAGTTCTTC.

The chain recombines TRBV28 with TRBJ2-5; TRBD2 agrees at 10 bases. The V segment lost 4 bases and the J segment 8 bases; nucleotides outside the gene matches: 13. Germline CDR1 MDHEN, CDR2 SYDVKM. The CDR3 runs 16 residues. This CDR3 reads CASSSPRTSGDVTQYF. In DNA, the CDR3 is TGTGCCAGCAGTTCCCCCCGGACTAGCGGCGATGTTACCCAGTACTTC.

V gene TRBV5-4 combines with J gene TRBJ1-1; no clear D. Trimming shortened V by 6 bases and J by 2 bases, and 17 bases separated the two germline ends. The CDR3 loop spans 15 amino acids. CDR1 is SGHNT and CDR2 is YYREEE in the germline V gene (reference sequence). The CDR3 sequence: CASTPAPWANTEAFF. CDR3 nucleotides: TGTGCCAGCACCCCTGCCCCCTGGGCAAACACTGAAGCTTTCTTT.

The chain uses TRBV7-2 and TRBJ2-1, with 15 bases identical to TRBD2. The CDR3 is 17 residues long. V lost 6 bases to trimming and J lost 13 bases; unmatched junction nucleotides: 16. Germline CDR1 is SGHTA and CDR2 is FQGNSA. The CDR3 protein is CASRPPGLAGGNGGQFF. In nucleotides, the CDR3 is TGTGCCAGCAGACCTCCGGGACTAGCGGGAGGTAACGGTGGCCAGTTCTTC. Variable domain in full (rest from reference TRBV7-2 and TRBJ2-1): GAGVSQSPSNKVTEKGKDVELRCDPISGHTALYWYRQSLGQGLEFLIYFQGNSAPDKSGLPSDRFSAERTGGSVSTLTIQRTQQEDSAVYLCASRPPGLAGGNGGQFFGPGTRLTVL.

V gene TRBV7-9 combines with J gene TRBJ1-6; D is undetermined. The CDR3 is made up of 15 amino acids. Looked up from germline, CDR1 is SEHNR and CDR2 is FQNEAQ (reference sequence). V dropped 5 bases and J dropped 10 bases, with 18 bases sitting between them. CDR3 coding DNA: TGTGCCAGCAGCCCCCTTGAGGGAAGTCAGTCACCCCTCCACTTT. It encodes CASSPLEGSQSPLHF.

The chain has TRBV11-3 and TRBJ1-1; 8 bases are a match to TRBD1. The V and J ends lost 4 bases and 1 base, in that order; junction bases with no gene match: 2. Germline CDR1 reads SGHNT; CDR2 reads YENEEA. This CDR3 region has 14 residues. CDR3 protein: CASSSGTGNTEAFF. The CDR3 nucleotides are TGTGCCAGCAGCTCCGGGACAGGGAACACTGAAGCTTTCTTT.

V and J are TRBV11-2 and TRBJ2-5, with 11 bases fitting TRBD2. The CDR3 length is 17 residues. Germline assignment: CDR1 SGHAT and CDR2 FQNNGV. Trimming at V came to 8 bases and at J to 6 bases, leaving 17 bases not matched to a gene. The CDR3 DNA sequence: TGTGCCAGCGTGCCCGTAGGTAGCGGGAGGGTTTATCAGACCCAGTACTTC. Protein product: CASVPVGSGRVYQTQYF.

This chain connects TRBV29-1 to TRBJ1-1, with 7 bases that match TRBD1. J was trimmed by 5 bases and V by 3 bases; bases with no gene match: 6. The CDR3 is 13 amino acids. Germline lookup yields CDR1 SQVTM and CDR2 ANQGSEA. The CDR3 DNA follows: TGCAGCGTTGATCGGGACAGAGAGACTGAAGCTTTCTTT. This encodes CSVDRDRETEAFF.

The chain couples TRBV18 to TRBJ2-7, with TRBD2 identical over 13 bases. CDR1 and CDR2 from the germline V gene are KGHSH and LQKENI. This CDR3 is built from 15 residues. J was trimmed by 6 bases and V by 4 bases; bases with no gene match: 6. In DNA, the CDR3 is TGTGCCAGCTCACTCGGACTAGCGGGAGAAATCGAGCAGTACTTC. It translates to CASSLGLAGEIEQYF. Looking up the rest from reference TRBV18 and TRBJ2-7 gives the full variable domain: NAGVMQNPRHLVRRRGQEARLRCSPMKGHSHVYWYRQLPEEGLKFMVYLQKENIIDESGMPKERFSAEFPKEGPSILRIQQVVRGDSAAYFCASSLGLAGEIEQYFGPGTRLTVT.

This clone was recorded a few times. This chain uses TRBV4-3 with TRBJ2-1, with D perhaps matching TRBD2 (6 bases). Germline CDR1 and CDR2: LGHNA and YSLEER. V lost 1 base to trimming and J lost 9 bases, with 13 bases between them. CDR3 length: 14 amino acids. CDR3 loop: CASSQGSFGGEQFF. CDR3 in DNA: TGCGCCAGCAGCCAAGGATCGTTCGGGGGTGAGCAGTTCTTC.

This rearrangement joins TRBV4-1 to TRBJ1-2; D is ambiguous. CDR1 is MGHRA and CDR2 is YSYEKL in the germline V gene. Trimming removed 0 bases from V and 4 bases from J, with 12 bases in between. CDR3 length: 15 residues. In DNA, the CDR3 is TGCGCCAGCAGCCAAGATCGGCAGGTTGGCTATGGCTACACCTTC. It codes for CASSQDRQVGYGYTF.

The V gene is TRBV25-1, the J gene TRBJ1-4; D might be TRBD1 (5 bases). The germline V gene encodes CDR1 MGHDK and CDR2 SYGVNS. CDR3 length equals 12 residues. V was shortened by 4 bases and J by 8 bases, with 8 bases between the two germline ends. The CDR3 DNA reads TGTGCCAGCAGTGGGCGGGGGGAAAAACTGTTTTTT. It encodes CASSGRGEKLFF.

The gene calls are TRBV13 and TRBJ2-7; 8 bases match TRBD1. The germline V gene encodes CDR1 PRHDT and CDR2 FYEKMQ (reference sequence). The length of the CDR3 is 15 residues. Germline trimming cut 6 bases from V and 2 bases from J; bases unmatched to any gene: 9. As DNA, the CDR3 is TGTGCCAGCAGACAGAGACAGGGGCTCCCCTACGAGCAGTACTTC. The encoded protein is CASRQRQGLPYEQYF.

The chain recombines TRBV9 with TRBJ2-2, with 8 bases fitting TRBD2. Per the germline V gene, CDR1 is SGDLS and CDR2 is YYNGEE. V was pared by 4 bases and J by 0 bases, with 8 bases of the junction left unmatched. The CDR3 consists of 17 residues. CDR3 coding DNA: TGTGCCAGCAGCCTCAAAGCGGGAGTTCCGAACACCGGGGAGCTGTTTTTT. Its translation is CASSLKAGVPNTGELFF. Full variable domain (remainder filled in from reference TRBV9 and TRBJ2-2): DSGVTQTPKHLITATGQRVTLRCSPRSGDLSVYWYQQSLDQGLQFLIQYYNGEERAKGNILERFSAQQFPDLHSELNLSSLELGDSALYFCASSLKAGVPNTGELFFGEGSRLTVL.

The chain recombines TRBV2 with TRBJ2-1; D perhaps matches TRBD2 (6 bases). Trimming removed 9 bases from V and 10 bases from J, with 16 bases in between. The CDR3 sequence is 12 residues long. Germline loops: CDR1 SNHLY, CDR2 FYNNEI. The CDR3 is CASTRDSGEQFF. As DNA, the CDR3 is TGTGCCAGTACCCGGGACTCCGGGGAGCAGTTCTTC.

This clone was seen only a few times. The chain joins TRBV6-2 or TRBV6-3 to TRBJ2-7, with unresolved D. V was pared by 2 bases and J by 5 bases, with 16 bases between. The germline CDR1 and CDR2 sequences are MNHEY and SVGEGT. The CDR3 totals 15 residues. The CDR3 sequence is CASSYRGSVAHEQYF. The CDR3 region has the DNA TGTGCCAGCAGTTACCGCGGCTCGGTAGCCCACGAGCAGTACTTC.

This chain joins TRBV12-3 or TRBV12-4 and TRBJ2-7, with TRBD2 matching 11 bases. This CDR3 has 13 amino acids. Trimming at V came to 6 bases and at J to 4 bases, leaving 2 bases not matched to a gene. CDR3 nucleotide sequence: TGTGCCAGCAGCCTAGCGGGAGGATACGAGCAGTACTTC. The encoded protein is CASSLAGGYEQYF.

V and J are TRBV12-5 and TRBJ2-7; 7 positions agree with TRBD2. This CDR3 comprises 18 residues. The J segment lost 2 bases and the V segment lost 5 bases, leaving 18 bases of the junction unmatched. From germline, CDR1 is LGHNT and CDR2 FRNRAP. CDR3 coding DNA: TGTGCTAGTGGTGACCACCCGAGCAAGCTAGCGGAGACCTACGAGCAGTACTTC. Protein sequence: CASGDHPSKLAETYEQYF.

V and J are TRBV5-6 and TRBJ2-5, with 12 bases identical to TRBD2. Germline V gene lookup returns CDR1 SGHDT and CDR2 YYEEEE. The V gene end was trimmed by 0 bases and the J gene end by 5 bases; junction bases not matched to a gene: 5. The CDR3 has 16 residues. For the CDR3, the DNA is TGTGCCAGCAGCTTGGGACTAGCGGGAGTGCGGGAGACCCAGTACTTC. It encodes CASSLGLAGVRETQYF.

This chain links TRBV5-1 with TRBJ1-5, with D perhaps TRBD1 (5 bases). CDR3 length: 13 amino acids. The V gene's germline CDR1 is SGHRS and CDR2 YFSETQ. Trimming stripped 4 bases from V and 7 bases from J, with 12 bases between. CDR3 region: CASSPQGDQPQHF. The CDR3, as DNA: TGCGCCAGCAGCCCCCAGGGTGACCAGCCCCAGCATTTT.

This clone was detected a few times. This sequence joins TRBV7-2 and TRBJ2-2, with TRBD2 matching 10 bases. V trimming: 8 bases; J trimming: 6 bases; junction bases outside the gene matches: 6. The CDR3 has 14 amino acids. Germline CDR1 and CDR2: SGHTA and FQGNSA. CDR3 nucleotides: TGTGCCAGCTCTAGCGGGAGAACGGCCGGGGAGCTGTTTTTT. It translates to CASSSGRTAGELFF.